The 8 T cell receptor beta chains listed next were all sequenced from one sample in a study of T cells expressing NK-cell markers. TCRdb re-called the 5' RACE reads; every CDR3 protein appears as one record, without DNA. Its clone listing holds a few hundred thousand distinct CDR3 sequences. The sample was blood T cells: a sorted CD56 or NKG2C T cell subset, CD4+ or CD8+ T cells, or bulk PBMC T cells (not recorded which). The source is a woman between 50 and 59 years old in good health.

This chain joins TRBV6-5 and TRBJ1-5; TCRdb selects TRBD1, and the lack of DNA leaves this call unchecked. In germline, CDR1 is MNHEY, CDR2 SVGAGI. The CDR3 has 13 residues. The CDR3 protein is CASRGGSSQPQHF.

V and J are TRBV4-1 and TRBJ2-4; the D gene TCRdb calls, TRBD1, cannot be checked with no DNA. In germline, CDR1 is MGHRA, CDR2 YSYEKL. This CDR3 is built from 18 residues. The CDR3 reads CASSQGGSQGLAKNIQYF.

V is TRBV4-1 and J is TRBJ1-2. This CDR3 region has 16 residues. In germline, CDR1 is MGHRA, CDR2 YSYEKL. This CDR3 reads CASSQDLLSSNYGYTF.

V and J are TRBV5-4 and TRBJ1-4. The CDR3 covers 16 residues. CDR1 is SGHNT and CDR2 is YYREEE in the germline V gene (reference sequence). CDR3 amino acids: CASSRGGGAREEKLFF.

V gene TRBV10-3 combines with J gene TRBJ1-1. The CDR3 length is 14 residues. Germline V CDR1 and CDR2: ENHRY, SYGVKD. The chain's CDR3 is CAIRIAESGTEAFF.

The chain couples TRBV4-1 to TRBJ1-5; there is no DNA to check the TCRdb D call of TRBD1. In germline, CDR1 is MGHRA, CDR2 YSYEKL. The CDR3 is 17 amino acids. CDR3 amino acids: CASSQVGRRDGNQPQHF.

The V gene is TRBV28, the J gene TRBJ2-7; TCRdb indicates TRBD1, and absent DNA this call remains unverified. The length of the CDR3 is 13 residues. Germline V lookup: CDR1 MDHEN, CDR2 SYDVKM. CDR3 residues: CASSPGGVGEQYF.

This sequence joins TRBV7-2 and TRBJ1-1; TCRdb proposes TRBD1, but this gene call is untestable without DNA. The CDR3 totals 14 residues. In germline, CDR1 is SGHTA, CDR2 FQGNSA. CDR3 sequence: CASSFTQGRTEAFF.